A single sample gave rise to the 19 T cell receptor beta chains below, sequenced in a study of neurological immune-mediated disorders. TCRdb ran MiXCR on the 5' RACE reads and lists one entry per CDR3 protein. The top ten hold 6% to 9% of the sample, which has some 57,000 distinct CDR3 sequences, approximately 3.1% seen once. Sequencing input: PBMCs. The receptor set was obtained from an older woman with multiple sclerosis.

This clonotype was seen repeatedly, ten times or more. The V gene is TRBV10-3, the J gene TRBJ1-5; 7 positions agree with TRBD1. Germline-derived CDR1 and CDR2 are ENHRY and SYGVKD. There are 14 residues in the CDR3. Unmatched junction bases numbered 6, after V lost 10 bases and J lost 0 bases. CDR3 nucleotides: TGTGCCACCCGACAGGGATATAGCAATCAGCCCCAGCATTTT. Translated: CATRQGYSNQPQHF.

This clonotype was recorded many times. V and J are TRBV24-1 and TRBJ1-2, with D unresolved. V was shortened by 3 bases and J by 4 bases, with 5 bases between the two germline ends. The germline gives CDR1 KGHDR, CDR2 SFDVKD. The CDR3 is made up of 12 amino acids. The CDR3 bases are TGTGCCACCAGTGATCCGCTCTATGGCTACACCTTC. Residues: CATSDPLYGYTF.

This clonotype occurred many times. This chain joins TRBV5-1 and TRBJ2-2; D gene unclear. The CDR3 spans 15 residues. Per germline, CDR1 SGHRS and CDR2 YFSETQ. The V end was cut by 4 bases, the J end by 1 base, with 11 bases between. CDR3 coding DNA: TGCGCCAGCAGCGCCTGGTGGGGGAACACCGGGGAGCTGTTTTTT. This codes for CASSAWWGNTGELFF.

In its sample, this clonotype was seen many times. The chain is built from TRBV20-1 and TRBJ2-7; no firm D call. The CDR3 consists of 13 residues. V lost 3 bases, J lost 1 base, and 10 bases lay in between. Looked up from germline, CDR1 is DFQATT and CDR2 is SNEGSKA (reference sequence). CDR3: CSARVPGSYEQYF. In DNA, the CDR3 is TGCAGTGCTAGGGTCCCCGGATCCTACGAGCAGTACTTC.

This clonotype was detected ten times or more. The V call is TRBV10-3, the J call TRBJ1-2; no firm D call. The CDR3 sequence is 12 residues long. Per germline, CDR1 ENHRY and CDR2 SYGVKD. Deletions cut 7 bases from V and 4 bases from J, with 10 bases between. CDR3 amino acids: CAIKEETYGYTF. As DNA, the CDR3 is TGTGCCATCAAAGAGGAGACCTATGGCTACACCTTC.

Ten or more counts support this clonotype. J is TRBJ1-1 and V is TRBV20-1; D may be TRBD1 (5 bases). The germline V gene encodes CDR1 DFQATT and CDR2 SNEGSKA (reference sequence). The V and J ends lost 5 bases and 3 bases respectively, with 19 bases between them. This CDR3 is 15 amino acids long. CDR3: CSADRRFGYDTEAFF. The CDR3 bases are TGCAGTGCTGACAGAAGGTTTGGATACGACACTGAAGCTTTCTTT.

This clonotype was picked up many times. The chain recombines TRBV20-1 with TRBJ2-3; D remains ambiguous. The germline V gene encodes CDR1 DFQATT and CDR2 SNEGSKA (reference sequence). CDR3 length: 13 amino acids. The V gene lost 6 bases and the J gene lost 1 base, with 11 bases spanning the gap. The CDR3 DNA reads TGCAGTGCCCCGAGACCTGGCACAGATACGCAGTATTTT. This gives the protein CSAPRPGTDTQYF.

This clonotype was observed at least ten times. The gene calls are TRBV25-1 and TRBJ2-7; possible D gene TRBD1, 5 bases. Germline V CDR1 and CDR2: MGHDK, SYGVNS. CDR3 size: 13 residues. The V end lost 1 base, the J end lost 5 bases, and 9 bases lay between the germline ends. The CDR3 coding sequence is TGTGCCAGCAGTGAATTAGGACAAGACGAGCAGTACTTC. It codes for CASSELGQDEQYF.

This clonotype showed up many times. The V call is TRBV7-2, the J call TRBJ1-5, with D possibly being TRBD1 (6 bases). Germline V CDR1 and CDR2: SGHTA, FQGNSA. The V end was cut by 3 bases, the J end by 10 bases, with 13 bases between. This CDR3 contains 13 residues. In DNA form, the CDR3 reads TGTGCCAGCAGCTTGGACAGAGCCCGTCCCCAGCATTTT. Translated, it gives CASSLDRARPQHF.

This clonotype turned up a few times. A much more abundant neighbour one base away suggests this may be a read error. In DNA, the CDR3 is TGTGCCAGCAGTTACAAAAGGCTCGGGGTGGACACTGAAGCTTTCTTT. It yields the protein CASSYKRLGVDTEAFF. The V call is TRBV6-5, the J call TRBJ1-1; no definite D call. CDR1 is MNHEY and CDR2 is SVGAGI in the germline V gene. The ends were cut back, 2 bases at V and 3 bases at J, with 16 bases in the middle. The CDR3 is 16 amino acids.

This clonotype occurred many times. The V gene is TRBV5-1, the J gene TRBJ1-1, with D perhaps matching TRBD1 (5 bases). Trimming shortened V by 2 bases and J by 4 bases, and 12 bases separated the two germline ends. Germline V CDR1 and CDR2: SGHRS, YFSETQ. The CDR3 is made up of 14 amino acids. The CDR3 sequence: CASSLGTLGTEAFF. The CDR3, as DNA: TGCGCCAGCAGCTTAGGGACCCTCGGCACTGAAGCTTTCTTT.

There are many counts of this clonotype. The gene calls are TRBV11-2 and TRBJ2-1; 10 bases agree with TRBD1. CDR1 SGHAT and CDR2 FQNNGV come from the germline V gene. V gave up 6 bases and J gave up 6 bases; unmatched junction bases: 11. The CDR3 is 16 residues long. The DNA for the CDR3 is TGTGCCAGCAGGGGAAGGGGGGACAGGGGAGGCAATGAGCAGTTCTTC. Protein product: CASRGRGDRGGNEQFF.

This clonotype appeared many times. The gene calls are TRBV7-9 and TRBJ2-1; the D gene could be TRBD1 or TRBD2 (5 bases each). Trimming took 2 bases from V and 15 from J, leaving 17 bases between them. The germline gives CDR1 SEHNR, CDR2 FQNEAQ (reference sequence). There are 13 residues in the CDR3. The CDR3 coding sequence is TGTGCCAGCAGCTTAAATCGAATGGGGACGGGGTTCTTC. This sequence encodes CASSLNRMGTGFF.

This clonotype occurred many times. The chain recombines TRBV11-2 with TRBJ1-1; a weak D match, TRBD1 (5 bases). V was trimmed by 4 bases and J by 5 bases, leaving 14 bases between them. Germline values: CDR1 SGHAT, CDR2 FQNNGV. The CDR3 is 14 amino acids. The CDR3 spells CASSSPGRRTEAFF. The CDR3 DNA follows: TGTGCCAGCAGCTCACCGGGACGGCGGACTGAAGCTTTCTTT.

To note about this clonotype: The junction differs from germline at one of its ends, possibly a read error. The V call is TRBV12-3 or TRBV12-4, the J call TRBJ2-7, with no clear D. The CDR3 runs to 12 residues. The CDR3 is CANSLDGYEQYF. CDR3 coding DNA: TGTGCCAACAGTTTAGACGGCTACGAGCAGTACTTC.

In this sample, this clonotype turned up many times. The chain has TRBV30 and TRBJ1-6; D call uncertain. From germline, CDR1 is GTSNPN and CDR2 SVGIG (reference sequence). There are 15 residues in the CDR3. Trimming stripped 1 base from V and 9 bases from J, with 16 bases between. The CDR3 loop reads CAWSDPWGESSPLHF. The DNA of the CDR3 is TGTGCCTGGAGTGACCCCTGGGGTGAGAGTTCACCCCTCCACTTT.

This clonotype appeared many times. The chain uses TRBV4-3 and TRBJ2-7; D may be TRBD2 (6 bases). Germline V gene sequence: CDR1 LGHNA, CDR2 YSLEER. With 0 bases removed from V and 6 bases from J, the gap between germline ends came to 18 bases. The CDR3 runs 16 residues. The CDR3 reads CASSQELGGRGGEQYF. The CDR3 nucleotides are TGCGCCAGCAGCCAAGAGTTAGGAGGGCGCGGAGGCGAGCAGTACTTC.

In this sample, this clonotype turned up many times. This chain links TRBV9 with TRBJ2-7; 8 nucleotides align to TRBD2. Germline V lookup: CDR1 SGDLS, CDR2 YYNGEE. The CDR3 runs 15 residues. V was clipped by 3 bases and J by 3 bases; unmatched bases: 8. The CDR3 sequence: CASSEGVGGDYEQYF. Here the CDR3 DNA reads TGTGCCAGCAGCGAGGGGGTCGGGGGGGACTACGAGCAGTACTTC.

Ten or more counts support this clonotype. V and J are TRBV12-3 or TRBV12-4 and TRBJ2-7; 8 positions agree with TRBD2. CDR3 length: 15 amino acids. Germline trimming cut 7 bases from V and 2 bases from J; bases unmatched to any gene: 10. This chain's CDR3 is CASTLGRREAYEQYF. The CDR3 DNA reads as TGTGCCAGCACCCTAGGGAGGCGGGAGGCCTACGAGCAGTACTTC.